This TCR beta chain comes out of a study of blood T cell repertoires in COVID-19. The CDR3 loop spans 18 amino acids. Germline-derived CDR1 and CDR2 are SGHRS and YFSETQ. V was pared by 3 bases and J by 0 bases, with 5 bases of the junction left unmatched. TCRdb's copy holds only in-frame clones and misses some; the assay was immunoSEQ multiplex PCR. Counted here are approximately 240,000 clones, over 80% occurring once; the ten biggest clones make up around 1.3%. The TCR sequence derives from a woman younger than 45 with COVID-19, enrolled during active disease. The chain is built from TRBV5-1 and TRBJ2-3; 15 nucleotides align to TRBD2. Sequencing was carried out using peripheral blood. DNA for the CDR3: TGCGCCAGCAGCTCCGGACTAGCGGGAGGGCCCAGCACAGATACGCAGTATTTT. This sequence encodes CASSSGLAGGPSTDTQYF.